A selection of T cell receptor beta chains follows, all from one sample in a study of T cells after posttransplantation cyclophosphamide. Repertoires were generated with immunoSEQ multiplex PCR, while TCRdb's copy carries only in-frame clones and drops some. Altogether roughly 7,400 clones were found in the sample, and no singletons occur. Sequences were derived from PBMCs, sampled after allogeneic stem cell transplant with posttransplant cyclophosphamide. These receptors all come from a female patient aged 50-60 years who received an allogeneic stem cell transplant from a related donor, was CMV-positive, and had no GVHD. The T cells may partly be graft donor cells. Each CDR3 is given with its conserved first and last residue. D genes are given only for firm matches. Clone size is stated in some rows and not others, as once, few, many or a class when expanded.

clone_size	v_call	j_call	d_call	cdr3_nt	cdr3_aa
many	TRBV7-2	TRBJ1-4	.	TGTGCCAGCAGCTCCCCCCAGAATTCTAATGAAAAACTGTTTTTT	CASSSPQNSNEKLFF
many	TRBV12-3/TRBV12-4	TRBJ1-1	TRBD1	TGTGCCAGCATCCGGACAGGGGGCACTGAAGCTTTCTTT	CASIRTGGTEAFF
many	TRBV28	TRBJ2-7	TRBD1	TGTGCCAGCAGTAGCCGGGACAGACCCTCGGAAGAGCAGTACTTC	CASSSRDRPSEEQYF
.	TRBV4-2	TRBJ1-2	.	TGTGCCAGCAGCCAAGATTTTTTTGACAGGATCAACTATGGCTACACCTTC	CASSQDFFDRINYGYTF
many	TRBV11-2	TRBJ1-4	TRBD1	TGTGCCAGCAGCCACGGACAGGGCGCAACTAATGAAAAACTGTTTTTT	CASSHGQGATNEKLFF
many	TRBV12-3/TRBV12-4	TRBJ2-5	TRBD2	TGTGCCAGCAGTACTAGCGGCCCGTACCAAGAGACCCAGTACTTC	CASSTSGPYQETQYF
many	TRBV30	TRBJ1-4	.	TGTGCCTGGGAAACAGGAACTCTTAATGAAAAACTGTTTTTT	CAWETGTLNEKLFF
many	TRBV28	TRBJ2-6	.	TGTGCCAGCATCCTCCGTGGGCTCTCTGGGGCCAACGTCCTGACTTTC	CASILRGLSGANVLTF
few	TRBV20-1	TRBJ1-4	.	TGCAGTGTCAGGGACAATGAACAACTGTTTTTT	CSVRDNEQLFF
few	TRBV20-1	TRBJ2-1	.	TGCAGTGCCTACCATAATGAGCAGTTCTTC	CSAYHNEQFF
many	TRBV5-1	TRBJ1-1	TRBD1	TGCGCCAGCAGCGTTTTTACAGGGGCACCTGAAGCTTTCTTT	CASSVFTGAPEAFF
.	TRBV25-1	TRBJ2-7	.	TGTGCCGTGGTGGACTTTTCTCGCGAGCAGTACTTC	CAVVDFSREQYF
many	TRBV27	TRBJ2-3	TRBD2	TGTGCCAGCAGTATCACTAGCGGTACTGGCACAGATACGCAGTATTTT	CASSITSGTGTDTQYF
many	TRBV10-3	TRBJ2-7	TRBD2	TGTGCCATCAAGGGTACTAGCGGATACTACGAGCAGTACTTC	CAIKGTSGYYEQYF
medium-sized	TRBV27	TRBJ2-2	.	TGTGCCAGCAGTTTTGGTGCAGGGGCTCTCACCGGGGAGCTGTTTTTT	CASSFGAGALTGELFF
many	TRBV7-9	TRBJ2-3	TRBD2	TGTGCCAGCAGCGGTAGCGGGATCAGCACAGATACGCAGTATTTT	CASSGSGISTDTQYF
many	TRBV11-3	TRBJ2-3	.	TGTGCCAGCCAGGAGGTCCGAGACACAGATACGCAGTATTTT	CASQEVRDTDTQYF
medium-sized	TRBV10-3	TRBJ2-1	TRBD1	TGTGCCATCAGTGAGCGACAGGGTGGGGCCGGTGAGCAGTTCTTC	CAISERQGGAGEQFF
many	TRBV5-1	TRBJ2-1	TRBD1	TGCGCCAGCAGCCCAGGACAGGGGGCAGCCCTACTTTACAATGAGCAGTTCTTC	CASSPGQGAALLYNEQFF
many	TRBV18	TRBJ1-1	.	TGTGCCAGCTCACCGCATGGACACCTGAACACTGAAGCTTTCTTT	CASSPHGHLNTEAFF
medium-sized	TRBV5-6	TRBJ1-4	.	TGTGCCAGCAGCCCAGTATCAAGTGAAAAACTGTTTTTT	CASSPVSSEKLFF
.	TRBV6-2/TRBV6-3	TRBJ2-7	.	TGTGCCAGCAGTTACATGGGCAGCTCCTACGAGCAGTACTTC	CASSYMGSSYEQYF
many	TRBV10-3	TRBJ1-1	.	TGTGCCACCGAAGAGTTTCAACGGGGAATAATGAACACTGAAGCTTTCTTT	CATEEFQRGIMNTEAFF
.	TRBV25-1	TRBJ2-3	.	TGTGCCAGCAGTGAATACACAGGGAGCGGTCGGTCAGATACGCAGTATTTT	CASSEYTGSGRSDTQYF
many	TRBV28	TRBJ1-2	TRBD1	TGTGCCAGCAGCAGACAGGGGGGCGGCTACACCTTC	CASSRQGGGYTF
medium-sized	TRBV24-1	TRBJ2-1	TRBD2	TGTGCCACCAGTGAAGCGGGGACCTACAATGAGCAGTTCTTC	CATSEAGTYNEQFF
medium-sized	TRBV10-3	TRBJ2-7	TRBD1	TGTGCCATCAACAACGAAGACAGGGCGTCCTACGAGCAGTACTTC	CAINNEDRASYEQYF
many	TRBV7-3	TRBJ2-3	TRBD2	TGTGCCAGCAGCTTCCTCCCAACTAGCGGGAGCACAGATACGCAGTATTTT	CASSFLPTSGSTDTQYF
many	TRBV6-1	TRBJ2-5	.	TGTGCCAGCAGTGAAGCTGACAGCGAGACCCAGTACTTC	CASSEADSETQYF
many	TRBV4-2	TRBJ2-3	TRBD1	TGTGCCAGCAGCCTCCCCCCGGGACAGGGGGCCAAATTCACAGATACGCAGTATTTT	CASSLPPGQGAKFTDTQYF
many	TRBV6-1	TRBJ2-1	TRBD1	TGTGCCAGCAGTGACCCCGGGACAGGGGGCGGCGATGAGCAGTTCTTC	CASSDPGTGGGDEQFF
many	TRBV6-5	TRBJ2-1	TRBD2	TGTGCCAGCAATAAGGGACTAGCGGGAGGTGAGCAGTTCTTC	CASNKGLAGGEQFF
many	TRBV28	TRBJ1-5	.	TGTGCCAGCAGCCAACCCCCTACAGAAATCAATCAGCCCCAGCATTTT	CASSQPPTEINQPQHF
many	TRBV9	TRBJ2-1	TRBD2	TGTGCCAGCAGTGATACTAGCGGGAAAAGTAACGATGAGCAGTTCTTC	CASSDTSGKSNDEQFF